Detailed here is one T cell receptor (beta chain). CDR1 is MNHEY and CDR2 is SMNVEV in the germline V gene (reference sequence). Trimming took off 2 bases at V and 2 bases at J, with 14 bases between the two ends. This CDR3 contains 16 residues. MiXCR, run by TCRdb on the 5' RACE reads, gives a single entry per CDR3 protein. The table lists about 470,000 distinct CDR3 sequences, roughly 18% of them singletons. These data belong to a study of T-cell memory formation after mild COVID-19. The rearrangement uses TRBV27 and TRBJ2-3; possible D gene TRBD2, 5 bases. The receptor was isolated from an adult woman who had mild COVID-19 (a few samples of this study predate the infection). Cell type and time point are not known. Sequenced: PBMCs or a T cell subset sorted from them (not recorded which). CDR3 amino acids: CASSLVSVAFTDTQYF. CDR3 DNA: TGTGCCAGCAGTTTAGTTAGCGTAGCCTTCACAGATACGCAGTATTTT.